This is a list of T cell receptor beta chains from one sample in a study of cytotoxic CD8 clonotypes in ibrutinib-treated CLL. Profiling relied on immunoSEQ multiplex PCR, and the TCRdb table lists in-frame clones only, not all of them. The data hold 110,000 to 150,000 clones, with around 77% observed a single time. Specimen: PBMCs, collected after 12 months of ibrutinib treatment. The receptors stem from a human donor with chronic lymphocytic leukemia. CDR3s include the opening cysteine and the closing phenylalanine or tryptophan. The D gene is left open where the match is weak. Not every row has a clone size; where given, it reads once, few, many or a size class.

CDR3 protein | CDR3 DNA | J gene | D gene | V gene | clone size
CASSLDGGGYGYTF | TGTGCCAGCAGCCTAGACGGGGGCGGCTATGGCTACACCTTC | TRBJ1-2 | . | TRBV7-6 | .
CASSLGGTELNSPLHF | TGTGCCAGCAGCTTAGGCGGGACAGAACTTAATTCACCCCTCCACTTT | TRBJ1-6 | TRBD1 | TRBV13 | once
CASSPPYPNLNNEQFF | TGTGCCAGCTCACCACCATATCCCAACCTAAACAATGAGCAGTTCTTC | TRBJ2-1 | . | TRBV18 | .
CASSLESAGWDTGELFF | TGTGCCAGCAGCTTAGAATCGGCAGGGTGGGACACCGGGGAGCTGTTTTTT | TRBJ2-2 | . | TRBV7-2 | .
CASSTAGVKEQYF | TGTGCCAGCAGTACAGCGGGAGTAAAAGAGCAGTACTTC | TRBJ2-7 | TRBD2 | TRBV28 | .
CASSPGGSYNEQFF | TGTGCCAGTAGTCCGGGAGGGTCCTACAATGAGCAGTTCTTC | TRBJ2-1 | TRBD2 | TRBV19 | .
CASSLGQSYQETQYF | TGTGCCAGCAGCTTGGGACAGTCGTACCAAGAGACCCAGTACTTC | TRBJ2-5 | TRBD1 | TRBV11-2 | once
CASSVAGGNTGELFF | TGTGCCAGCAGTGTGGCGGGAGGCAACACCGGGGAGCTGTTTTTT | TRBJ2-2 | TRBD2 | TRBV7-8 | .
CASSLLAGGNTGELFF | TGTGCCAGCAGCTTGCTAGCGGGCGGAAACACCGGGGAGCTGTTTTTT | TRBJ2-2 | TRBD2 | TRBV7-9 | .
CASSPGRRRGKETQYF | TGTGCCAGCAGTCCTGGGAGAAGGAGGGGGAAAGAGACCCAGTACTTC | TRBJ2-5 | . | TRBV28 | .
CATGKGHLYEQYF | TGTGCCACCGGAAAGGGACACCTCTACGAGCAGTACTTC | TRBJ2-7 | . | TRBV28 | .
CASSLRTSGRRGDTQYF | TGTGCCAGCAGCCTCAGGACTAGCGGGAGGAGGGGAGATACGCAGTATTTT | TRBJ2-3 | TRBD2 | TRBV28 | .
CASTYPLLDTEAFF | TGTGCCAGCACCTACCCCCTACTGGACACTGAAGCTTTCTTT | TRBJ1-1 | . | TRBV28 | .
CASRATSSYNEQFF | TGTGCCAGCAGGGCGACGAGCTCCTACAATGAGCAGTTCTTC | TRBJ2-1 | . | TRBV6-5 | few
CASTPQLTEAFF | TGTGCCAGCACCCCACAACTCACTGAAGCTTTCTTT | TRBJ1-1 | . | TRBV28 | .
CASHRGRGLGLNNEQFF | TGTGCCAGCCACAGGGGGCGCGGGTTAGGTTTGAACAATGAGCAGTTCTTC | TRBJ2-1 | TRBD1 | TRBV27 | .
CASSQRGQASGNTIYF | TGCGCCAGCAGCCAACGCGGACAGGCCTCCGGAAACACCATATATTTT | TRBJ1-3 | TRBD1 | TRBV4-1 | once
CASSAQQGDTQYF | TGCGCCAGCAGTGCGCAGCAGGGGGATACGCAGTATTTT | TRBJ2-3 | . | TRBV5-1 | .
CASSESSGGRDTQYF | TGTGCCAGCAGTGAATCTAGCGGGGGTAGAGATACGCAGTATTTT | TRBJ2-3 | TRBD2 | TRBV2 | .
CATSRAQGQGHEQYF | TGTGCCACCAGCAGAGCTCAGGGACAGGGTCACGAGCAGTACTTC | TRBJ2-7 | TRBD1 | TRBV15 | .
CASSLGGVLAYEQYF | TGTGCCAGCAGCTTAGGGGGGGTCCTAGCCTACGAGCAGTACTTC | TRBJ2-7 | . | TRBV13 | .
CASGGLAGGRGSYEQYF | TGTGCCAGCGGGGGACTAGCGGGGGGCCGTGGCTCCTACGAGCAGTACTTC | TRBJ2-7 | TRBD2 | TRBV27 | .
CASSSSGGPLETQYF | TGTGCCAGCAGCTCTAGCGGGGGCCCTCTAGAGACCCAGTACTTC | TRBJ2-5 | TRBD2 | TRBV11-2 | .
CASSPKETGLSYNEQFF | TGCGCCAGCAGTCCCAAAGAAACAGGGCTTTCCTACAATGAGCAGTTCTTC | TRBJ2-1 | . | TRBV23-1 | .
CASSLDRVVFNEQFF | TGTGCCAGCAGCTTAGACAGGGTCGTGTTTAATGAGCAGTTCTTC | TRBJ2-1 | TRBD1 | TRBV7-3 | .
CASRIGNTIYF | TGTGCCAGCAGAATCGGAAACACCATATATTTT | TRBJ1-3 | . | TRBV2 | few
CASSSWGPVAKLFF | TGTGCCAGCAGCTCATGGGGACCAGTTGCAAAACTGTTTTTT | TRBJ1-4 | . | TRBV5-6 | .
CASSLIGRVYYGYTF | TGCGCCAGCAGCCTAATTGGTAGGGTCTACTATGGCTACACCTTC | TRBJ1-2 | . | TRBV4-1 | .
CASSPVLTTGELFF | TGTGCCAGCAGCCCCGTCCTCACGACGGGGGAGCTGTTTTTT | TRBJ2-2 | . | TRBV7-7 | .
CASSIGPGRNTEAFF | TGTGCCAGTAGTATAGGCCCAGGGAGGAACACTGAAGCTTTCTTT | TRBJ1-1 | . | TRBV19 | .
CASSYLVVERGTDTQYF | TGCGCCAGCAGCTATTTGGTGGTGGAGAGGGGCACAGATACGCAGTATTTT | TRBJ2-3 | . | TRBV5-1 | .
CASSPWTGGGYGYTF | TGCGCCAGCAGCCCTTGGACAGGGGGCGGCTATGGCTACACCTTC | TRBJ1-2 | TRBD1 | TRBV5-1 | .
CASSLSGDIRKGYTF | TGTGCCAGCAGCTTATCAGGGGACATCCGAAAGGGCTACACCTTC | TRBJ1-2 | . | TRBV7-2 | .
CASSWDQGEGYGYTF | TGTGCCAGCAGCTGGGACCAGGGGGAGGGCTATGGCTACACCTTC | TRBJ1-2 | TRBD1 | TRBV5-6 | .
CASSTVVLSGNTIYF | TGTGCCAGTAGTACCGTCGTACTCTCTGGAAACACCATATATTTT | TRBJ1-3 | . | TRBV19 | medium-sized